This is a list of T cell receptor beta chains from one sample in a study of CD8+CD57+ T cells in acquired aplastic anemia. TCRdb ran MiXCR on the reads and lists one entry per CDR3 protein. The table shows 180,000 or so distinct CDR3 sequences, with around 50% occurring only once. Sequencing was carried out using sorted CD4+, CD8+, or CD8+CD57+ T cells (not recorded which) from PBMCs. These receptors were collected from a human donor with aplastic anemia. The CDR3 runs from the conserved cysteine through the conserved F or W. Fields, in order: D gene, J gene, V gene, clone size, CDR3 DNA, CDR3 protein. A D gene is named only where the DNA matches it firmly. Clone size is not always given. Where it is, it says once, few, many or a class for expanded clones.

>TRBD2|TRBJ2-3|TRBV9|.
TGTGCCAGCAGCGTAGGAGCGGGGGCAGATACGCAGTATTTT
CASSVGAGADTQYF
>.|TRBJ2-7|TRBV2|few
TGTGCCAGCAGGGATCGTTCGGAGCAGTACTTC
CASRDRSEQYF
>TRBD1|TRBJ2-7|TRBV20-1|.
TGCAGTGCTCCCGACCCCAGGACAGGGGAATACGGCGAGCAGTACTTC
CSAPDPRTGEYGEQYF
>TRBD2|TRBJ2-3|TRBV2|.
TGTGCCAGCAGTCCCCCAGCGGGAGCCCCAGATACGCAGTATTTT
CASSPPAGAPDTQYF
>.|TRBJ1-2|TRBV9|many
TGTGCCAGCAGCGTAGACGTTTACTATGGCTACACCTTC
CASSVDVYYGYTF
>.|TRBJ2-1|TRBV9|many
TGTGCCAGCAGCCCGCGGGCCTCCACCCTAAACAATGAGCAGTTCTTC
CASSPRASTLNNEQFF
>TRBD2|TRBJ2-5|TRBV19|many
TGTGCCAGTAGTATAGGGACTAGCTTAGGTGAGACCCAGTACTTC
CASSIGTSLGETQYF
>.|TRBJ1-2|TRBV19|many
TGTGCCACCTCCAGGGCGCTGTCCTTCAACTATGGCTACACCTTC
CATSRALSFNYGYTF
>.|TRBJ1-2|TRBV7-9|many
TGTGCCAGCAGCCCACAGGGATCCAACGGCTACACCTTC
CASSPQGSNGYTF
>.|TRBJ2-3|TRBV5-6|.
TGTGCCAGCAGCTGGGGAACAGATACGCAGTATTTT
CASSWGTDTQYF
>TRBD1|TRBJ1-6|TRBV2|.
TGTGCCAGCAGCGGAACAGGGGACAATTCACCCCTCCACTTT
CASSGTGDNSPLHF
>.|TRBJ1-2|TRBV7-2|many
TGTGCCAGCAGCTCCCTCAGGAGCTATGGCTACACCTTC
CASSSLRSYGYTF
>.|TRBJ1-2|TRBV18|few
TGTGCCAGCTCACCACCGTCGGTGGGCCATGGCTACACCTTC
CASSPPSVGHGYTF
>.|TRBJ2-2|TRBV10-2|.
TGCGCCAGCAGTGAGCGGGAGAGGACCGGGGAGCTGTTTTTT
CASSERERTGELFF
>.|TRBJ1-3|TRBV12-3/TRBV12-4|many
TGTGCCAGCAGTTTCCACGGCGGGTATGGTGACACCATATATTTT
CASSFHGGYGDTIYF
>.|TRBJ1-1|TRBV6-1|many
TGTGCCAGCAGTGGGACTAACTGGGAGGTGCGAGCTTTCTTT
CASSGTNWEVRAFF
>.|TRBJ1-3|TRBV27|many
TGTGCCAGCAGTCCTGGGAACGCTAACTCTGGAAACACCATATATTTT
CASSPGNANSGNTIYF
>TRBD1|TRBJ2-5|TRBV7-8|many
TGTGCCAGCAGCGCTTTGGGGGACAGGGGGACCCAGTACTTC
CASSALGDRGTQYF
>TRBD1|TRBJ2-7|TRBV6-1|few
TGTGCCACCGCGGACAGGACCTACGAGCAGTACTTC
CATADRTYEQYF
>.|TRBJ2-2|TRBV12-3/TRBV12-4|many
TGTGCCAGCACCTACAGGGACACCGGGGAGCTGTTTTTT
CASTYRDTGELFF
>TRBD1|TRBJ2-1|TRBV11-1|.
TGTGCCAGCAGCCGGGGACAGGGGAAGGGCTACAATGAGCAGTTCTTC
CASSRGQGKGYNEQFF